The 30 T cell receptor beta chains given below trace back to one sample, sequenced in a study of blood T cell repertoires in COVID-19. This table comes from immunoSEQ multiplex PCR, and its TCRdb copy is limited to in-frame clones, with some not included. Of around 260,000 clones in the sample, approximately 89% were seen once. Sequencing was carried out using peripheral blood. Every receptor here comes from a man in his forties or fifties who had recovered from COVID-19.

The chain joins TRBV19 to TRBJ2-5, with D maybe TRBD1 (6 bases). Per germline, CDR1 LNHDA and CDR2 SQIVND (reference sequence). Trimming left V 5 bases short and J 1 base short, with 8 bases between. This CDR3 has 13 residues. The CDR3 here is CASSRQVQETQYF. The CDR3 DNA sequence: TGTGCCAGTAGTCGACAGGTCCAAGAGACCCAGTACTTC.

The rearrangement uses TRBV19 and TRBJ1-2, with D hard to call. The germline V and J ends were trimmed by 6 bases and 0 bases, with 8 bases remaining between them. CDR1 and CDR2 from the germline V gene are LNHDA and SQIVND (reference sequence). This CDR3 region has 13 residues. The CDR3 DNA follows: TGTGCCAGTAGCCACAGTACTAACTATGGCTACACCTTC. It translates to CASSHSTNYGYTF.

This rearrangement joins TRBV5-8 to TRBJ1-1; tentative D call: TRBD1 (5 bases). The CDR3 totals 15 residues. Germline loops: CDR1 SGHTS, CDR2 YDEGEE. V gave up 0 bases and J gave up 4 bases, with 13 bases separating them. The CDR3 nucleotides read TGTGCCAGCAGCTTGGGGGTAGGGGTGGGCACTGAAGCTTTCTTT. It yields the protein CASSLGVGVGTEAFF.

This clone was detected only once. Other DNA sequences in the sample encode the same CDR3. CDR3 DNA: TGTGCCAGCAGTACAGGACAGAGATACAATGAGCAGTTCTTC. It encodes CASSTGQRYNEQFF. The chain uses TRBV6-6 and TRBJ2-1; perhaps TRBD1 as D (6 bases). Trimming stripped 5 bases from V and 4 bases from J, with 12 bases between. CDR1 MNHNY and CDR2 SVGAGI come from the germline V gene (reference sequence). This CDR3 is 14 amino acids long.

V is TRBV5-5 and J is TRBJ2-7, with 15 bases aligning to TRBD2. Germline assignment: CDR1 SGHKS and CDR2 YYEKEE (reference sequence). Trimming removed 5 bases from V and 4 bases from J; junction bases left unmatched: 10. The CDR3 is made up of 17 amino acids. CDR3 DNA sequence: TGTGCCAGCAGAGGACCGGGACTAGCGGGAGGAGGGTACGAGCAGTACTTC. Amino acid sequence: CASRGPGLAGGGYEQYF.

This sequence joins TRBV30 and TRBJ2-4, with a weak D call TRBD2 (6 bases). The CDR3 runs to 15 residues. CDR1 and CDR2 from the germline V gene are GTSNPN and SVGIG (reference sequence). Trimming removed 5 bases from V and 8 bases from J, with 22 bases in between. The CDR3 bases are TGTGCCTGGGCCCCGGCGCAGGGACTTGGATACATTCAGTACTTC. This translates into CAWAPAQGLGYIQYF.

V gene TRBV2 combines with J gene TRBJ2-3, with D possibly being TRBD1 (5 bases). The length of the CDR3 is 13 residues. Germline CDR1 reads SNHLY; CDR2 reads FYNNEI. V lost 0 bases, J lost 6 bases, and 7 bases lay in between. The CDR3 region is CASSEAGRDTQYF. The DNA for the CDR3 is TGTGCCAGCAGTGAAGCGGGGCGGGATACGCAGTATTTT.

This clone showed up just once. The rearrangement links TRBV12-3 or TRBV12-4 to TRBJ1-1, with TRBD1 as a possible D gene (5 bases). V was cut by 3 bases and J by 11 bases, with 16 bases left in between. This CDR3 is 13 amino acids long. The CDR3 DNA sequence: TGTGCCAGCAGTTTCAGGGTAGAGATGGGGGCTTTCTTT. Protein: CASSFRVEMGAFF.

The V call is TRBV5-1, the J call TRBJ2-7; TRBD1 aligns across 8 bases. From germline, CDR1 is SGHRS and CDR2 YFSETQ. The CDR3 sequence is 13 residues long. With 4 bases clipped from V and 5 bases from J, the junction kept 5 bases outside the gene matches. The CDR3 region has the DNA TGCGCCAGCAGCCGGGGGACAGGCAACGAGCAGTACTTC. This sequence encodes CASSRGTGNEQYF.

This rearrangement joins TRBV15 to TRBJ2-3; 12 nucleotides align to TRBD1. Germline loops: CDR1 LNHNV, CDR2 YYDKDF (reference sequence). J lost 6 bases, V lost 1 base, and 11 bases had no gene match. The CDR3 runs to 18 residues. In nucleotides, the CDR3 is TGTGCCACCAGCAGAGTTTTGGGGACAGGGGGCCGGTCGGATACGCAGTATTTT. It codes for CATSRVLGTGGRSDTQYF.

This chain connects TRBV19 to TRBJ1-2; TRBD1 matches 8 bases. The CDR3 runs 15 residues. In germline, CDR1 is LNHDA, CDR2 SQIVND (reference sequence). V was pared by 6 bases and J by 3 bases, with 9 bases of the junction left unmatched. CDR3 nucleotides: TGTGCCAGTAGCGGACAAGGACAGGGCCACTATGGCTACACCTTC. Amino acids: CASSGQGQGHYGYTF.

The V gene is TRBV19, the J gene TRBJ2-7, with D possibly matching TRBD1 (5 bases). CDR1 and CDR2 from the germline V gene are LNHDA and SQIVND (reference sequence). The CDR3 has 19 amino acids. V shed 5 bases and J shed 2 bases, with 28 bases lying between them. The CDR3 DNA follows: TGTGCCAGTAGTCCCCAAAAAAGTGAGCGACAGAGGAACACCTACGAGCAGTACTTC. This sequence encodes CASSPQKSERQRNTYEQYF.

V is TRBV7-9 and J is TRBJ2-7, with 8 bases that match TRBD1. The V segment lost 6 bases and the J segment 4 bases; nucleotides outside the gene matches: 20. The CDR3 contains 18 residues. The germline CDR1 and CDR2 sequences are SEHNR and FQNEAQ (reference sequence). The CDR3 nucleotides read TGTGCCAGCAGACCTAAGAGACGGACAGGGAATATGTGGTACGAGCAGTACTTC. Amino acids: CASRPKRRTGNMWYEQYF.

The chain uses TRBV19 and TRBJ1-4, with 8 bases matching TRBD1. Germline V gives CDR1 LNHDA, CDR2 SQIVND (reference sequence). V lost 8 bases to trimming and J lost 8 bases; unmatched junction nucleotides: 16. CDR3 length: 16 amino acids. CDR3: CASREGGGRGQEKLFF. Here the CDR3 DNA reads TGTGCCAGTCGCGAGGGAGGGGGCAGGGGGCAAGAAAAACTGTTTTTT. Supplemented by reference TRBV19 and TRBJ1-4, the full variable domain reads DGGITQSPKYLFRKEGQNVTLSCEQNLNHDAMYWYRQDPGQGLRLIYYSQIVNDFQKGDIAEGYSVSREKKESFPLTVTSAQKNPTAFYLCASREGGGRGQEKLFFGSGTQLSVL.

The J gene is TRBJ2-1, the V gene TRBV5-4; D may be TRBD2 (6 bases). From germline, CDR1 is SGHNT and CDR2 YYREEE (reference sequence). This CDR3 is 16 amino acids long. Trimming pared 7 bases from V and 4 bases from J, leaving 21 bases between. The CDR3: CASSPIGSKEYNEQFF. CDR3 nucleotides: TGTGCCAGCTCTCCTATCGGGAGTAAGGAGTACAATGAGCAGTTCTTC. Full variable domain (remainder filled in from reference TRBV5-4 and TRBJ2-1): ETGVTQSPTHLIKTRGQQVTLRCSSQSGHNTVSWYQQALGQGPQFIFQYYREEENGRGNFPPRFSGLQFPNYSSELNVNALELDDSALYLCASSPIGSKEYNEQFFGPGTRLTVL.

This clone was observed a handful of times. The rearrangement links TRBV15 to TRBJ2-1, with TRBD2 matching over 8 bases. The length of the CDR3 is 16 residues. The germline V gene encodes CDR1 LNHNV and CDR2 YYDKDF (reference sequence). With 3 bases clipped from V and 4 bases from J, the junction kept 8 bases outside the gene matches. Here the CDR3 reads CATSSGGTRAYNEQFF. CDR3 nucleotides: TGTGCCACCAGCAGTGGGGGGACTAGAGCTTACAATGAGCAGTTCTTC.

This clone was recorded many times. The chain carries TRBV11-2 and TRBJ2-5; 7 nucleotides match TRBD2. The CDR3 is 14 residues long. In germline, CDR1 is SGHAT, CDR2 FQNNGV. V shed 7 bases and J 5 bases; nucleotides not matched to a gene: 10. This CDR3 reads CASTPGLPQETQYF. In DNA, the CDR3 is TGTGCCAGCACCCCGGGACTACCCCAGGAGACCCAGTACTTC.

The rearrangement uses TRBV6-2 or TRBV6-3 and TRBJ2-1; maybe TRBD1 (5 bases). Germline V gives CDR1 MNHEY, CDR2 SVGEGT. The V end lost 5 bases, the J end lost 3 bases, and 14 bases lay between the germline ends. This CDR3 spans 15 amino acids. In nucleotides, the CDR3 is TGTGCCAGCAGTCAAGAAACAGGTTTCTACAATGAGCAGTTCTTC. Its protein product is CASSQETGFYNEQFF.

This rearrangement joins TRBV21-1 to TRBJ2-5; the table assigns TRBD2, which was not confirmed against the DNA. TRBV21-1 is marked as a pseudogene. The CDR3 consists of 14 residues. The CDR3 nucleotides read TGTGCCAGCAGCAAAGGGGGGGTTGAGGAGACCCAGTACTTC. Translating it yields CASSKGGVEETQYF.

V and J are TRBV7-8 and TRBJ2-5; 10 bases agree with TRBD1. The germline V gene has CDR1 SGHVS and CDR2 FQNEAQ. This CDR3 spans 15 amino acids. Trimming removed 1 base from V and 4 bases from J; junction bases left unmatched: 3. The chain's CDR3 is CASSLGRDRGETQYF. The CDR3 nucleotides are TGTGCCAGCAGCTTAGGTCGGGACAGGGGAGAGACCCAGTACTTC.

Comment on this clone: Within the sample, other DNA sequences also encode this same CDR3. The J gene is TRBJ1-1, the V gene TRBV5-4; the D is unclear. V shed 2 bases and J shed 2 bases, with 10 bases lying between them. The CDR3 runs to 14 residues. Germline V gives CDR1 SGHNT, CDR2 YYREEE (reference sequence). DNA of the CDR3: TGTGCCAGCAGCTTTTCCAGACTCAACACTGAAGCTTTCTTT. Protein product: CASSFSRLNTEAFF.

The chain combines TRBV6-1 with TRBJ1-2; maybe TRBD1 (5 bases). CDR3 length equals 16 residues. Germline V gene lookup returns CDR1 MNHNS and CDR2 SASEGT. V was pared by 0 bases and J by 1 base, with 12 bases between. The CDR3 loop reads CASSEAPLQVNYGYTF. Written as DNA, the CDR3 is TGTGCCAGCAGTGAAGCCCCCTTACAGGTTAACTATGGCTACACCTTC.

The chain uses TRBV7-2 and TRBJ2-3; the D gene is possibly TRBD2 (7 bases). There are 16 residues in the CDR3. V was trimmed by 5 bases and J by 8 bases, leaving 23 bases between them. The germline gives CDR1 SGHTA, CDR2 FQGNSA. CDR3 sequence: CASSLGRGAGTGTQYF. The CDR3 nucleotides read TGTGCCAGCAGCCTAGGACGGGGGGCCGGGACTGGTACGCAGTATTTT. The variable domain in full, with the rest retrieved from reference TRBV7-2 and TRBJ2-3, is GAGVSQSPSNKVTEKGKDVELRCDPISGHTALYWYRQSLGQGLEFLIYFQGNSAPDKSGLPSDRFSAERTGGSVSTLTIQRTQQEDSAVYLCASSLGRGAGTGTQYFGPGTRLTVL.

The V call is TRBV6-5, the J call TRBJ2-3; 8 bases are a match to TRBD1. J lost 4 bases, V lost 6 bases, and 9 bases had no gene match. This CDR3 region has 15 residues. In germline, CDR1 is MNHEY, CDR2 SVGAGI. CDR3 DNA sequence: TGTGCCAGCAGGGTGGACAGGGTGGTTGCAGATACGCAGTATTTT. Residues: CASRVDRVVADTQYF.

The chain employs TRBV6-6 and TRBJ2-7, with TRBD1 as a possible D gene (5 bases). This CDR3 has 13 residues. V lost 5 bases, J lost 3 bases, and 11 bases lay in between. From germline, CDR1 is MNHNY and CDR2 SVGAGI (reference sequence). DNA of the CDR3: TGTGCCAGCAGTCCTGTACAGGACTACGAGCAGTACTTC. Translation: CASSPVQDYEQYF.

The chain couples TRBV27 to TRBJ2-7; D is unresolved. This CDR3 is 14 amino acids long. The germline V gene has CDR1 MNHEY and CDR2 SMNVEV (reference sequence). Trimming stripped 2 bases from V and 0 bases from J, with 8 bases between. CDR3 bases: TGTGCCAGCAGTTTACAGTCAGGCTCCTACGAGCAGTACTTC. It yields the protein CASSLQSGSYEQYF.

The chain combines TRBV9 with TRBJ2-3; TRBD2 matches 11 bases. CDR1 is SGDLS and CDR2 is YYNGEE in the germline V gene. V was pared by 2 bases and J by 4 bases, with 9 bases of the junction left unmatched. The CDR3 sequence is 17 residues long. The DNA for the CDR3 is TGTGCCAGCAGCGTCGCCCGACTAGCGGGGTTTTCAGATACGCAGTATTTT. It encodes CASSVARLAGFSDTQYF.

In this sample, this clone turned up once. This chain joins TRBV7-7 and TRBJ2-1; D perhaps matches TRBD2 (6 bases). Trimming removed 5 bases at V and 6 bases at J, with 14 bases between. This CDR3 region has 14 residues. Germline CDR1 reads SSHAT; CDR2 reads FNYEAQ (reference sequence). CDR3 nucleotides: TGTGCCAGCAGCCCTGGCCGGGGGAGCAATGAGCAGTTCTTC. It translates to CASSPGRGSNEQFF.

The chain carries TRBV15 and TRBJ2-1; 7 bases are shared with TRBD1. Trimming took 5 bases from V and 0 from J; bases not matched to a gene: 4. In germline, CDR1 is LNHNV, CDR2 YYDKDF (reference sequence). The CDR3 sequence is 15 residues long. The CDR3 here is CATSRGQNSYNEQFF. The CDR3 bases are TGTGCCACCAGCCGGGGACAGAACTCCTACAATGAGCAGTTCTTC.

In DNA, the CDR3 is TGTGCCAGCAGACGAAGCCGACAAGGGGCGTACGAGCAGTACTTC. Translation gives CASRRSRQGAYEQYF. The rearrangement links TRBV7-2 to TRBJ2-7; a weak D match, TRBD1 (5 bases). Trimming removed 6 bases at V and 4 bases at J, with 19 bases between. The CDR3 is 15 residues long. CDR1 and CDR2 (germline): SGHTA, FQGNSA.